This T cell receptor beta chain stems from a study of T cell responses to AZD1222 COVID-19 vaccine. Overall study results and limits: Following two doses of AZD1222, Spike-specific TCR breadth and depth rose. Without day 14 samples, only post-peak T cell repertoires were studied. White British donors predominated, females outnumbered males, and clonal diversity was possibly underestimated. Baseline testing showed seropositivity in only a handful of AZD1222 recipients.

This CDR3 spans 14 amino acids. Between the trimmed V and J ends, which lost 4 bases and 4 bases, there was a span of 11 bases. Per germline, CDR1 MNHEY and CDR2 SMNVEV (reference sequence). About this clone itself: Its specificity is not known.

The protocol was immunoSEQ multiplex PCR, while the TCRdb copy is restricted to in-frame clones and leaves out a portion. This repertoire shows roughly 150,000 clones, roughly 90% found once; its top ten account for roughly 2%. The gene calls are TRBV27 and TRBJ1-5; the D gene is possibly TRBD1 (5 bases). This TCR came from an adult in good health. The source material was peripheral blood, sampled on day 0 of AZD1222 vaccination. CDR3: CASSSRDLNQPQHF. The DNA for the CDR3 is TGTGCCAGCAGTTCTCGGGACCTAAATCAGCCCCAGCATTTT.